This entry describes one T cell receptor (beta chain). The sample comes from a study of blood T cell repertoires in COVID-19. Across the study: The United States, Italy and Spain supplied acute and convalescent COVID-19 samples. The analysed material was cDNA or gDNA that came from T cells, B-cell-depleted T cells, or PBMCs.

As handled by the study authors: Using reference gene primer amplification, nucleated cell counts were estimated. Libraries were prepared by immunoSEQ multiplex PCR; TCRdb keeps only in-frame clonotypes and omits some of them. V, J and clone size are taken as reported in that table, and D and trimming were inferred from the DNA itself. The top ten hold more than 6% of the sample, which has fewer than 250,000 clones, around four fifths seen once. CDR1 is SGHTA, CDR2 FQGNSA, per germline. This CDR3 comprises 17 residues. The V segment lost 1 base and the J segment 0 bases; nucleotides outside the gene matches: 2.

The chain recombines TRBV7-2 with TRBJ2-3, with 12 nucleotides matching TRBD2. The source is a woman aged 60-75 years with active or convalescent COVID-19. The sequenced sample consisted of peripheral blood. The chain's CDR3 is CASSLETSGSSTDTQYF. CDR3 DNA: TGTGCCAGCAGCTTAGAGACTAGCGGGAGTAGCACAGATACGCAGTATTTT. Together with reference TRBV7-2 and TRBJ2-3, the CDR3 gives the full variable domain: GAGVSQSPSNKVTEKGKDVELRCDPISGHTALYWYRQSLGQGLEFLIYFQGNSAPDKSGLPSDRFSAERTGGSVSTLTIQRTQQEDSAVYLCASSLETSGSSTDTQYFGPGTRLTVL.